Below are 3 T cell receptor beta chains sequenced from a single sample in a study of T cells after yellow fever vaccination. In TCRdb, the 5' RACE reads were re-called with MiXCR into one record per CDR3 protein. The sample has about 630,000 distinct CDR3 sequences, around 12% seen once; the top ten hold 14% to 15%. The source was PBMCs, collected on the day of the yellow fever booster vaccination. The receptor set was obtained from a man under 40 who received the YFV17D yellow fever vaccine.

This clonotype has a handful of counts. V and J are TRBV24-1 and TRBJ2-3, with D unclear. V gave up 4 bases and J gave up 0 bases, with 4 bases separating them. Per the germline V gene, CDR1 is KGHDR and CDR2 is SFDVKD. This CDR3 has 13 residues. This chain's CDR3 is CATSDFSTDTQYF. Written as DNA, the CDR3 is TGTGCCACCAGTGACTTCAGCACAGATACGCAGTATTTT.

This clonotype has only a few counts. This chain links TRBV6-5 with TRBJ2-5, with D maybe TRBD2 (5 bases). This CDR3 comprises 13 residues. The germline V gene has CDR1 MNHEY and CDR2 SVGAGI. The V and J ends lost 4 bases and 5 bases respectively, with 11 bases between them. The CDR3 DNA reads as TGTGCCAGCAGTTCCGATGAGGGTGAGACCCAGTACTTC. This gives the protein CASSSDEGETQYF.

A word on this clonotype: The germline gene is not matched at one end of the junction; a read error may be the cause. The chain is built from TRBV20-1 and TRBJ1-2, with TRBD1 as a possible D gene (5 bases). The CDR3 loop spans 18 amino acids. Germline CDR1 reads DFQATT; CDR2 reads SNEGSKA (reference sequence). The CDR3 here is CCAREGVGRRYPNYGYTF. In DNA, the CDR3 is TGCTGTGCTAGAGAGGGCGTGGGACGCCGATATCCTAACTATGGCTACACCTTC.